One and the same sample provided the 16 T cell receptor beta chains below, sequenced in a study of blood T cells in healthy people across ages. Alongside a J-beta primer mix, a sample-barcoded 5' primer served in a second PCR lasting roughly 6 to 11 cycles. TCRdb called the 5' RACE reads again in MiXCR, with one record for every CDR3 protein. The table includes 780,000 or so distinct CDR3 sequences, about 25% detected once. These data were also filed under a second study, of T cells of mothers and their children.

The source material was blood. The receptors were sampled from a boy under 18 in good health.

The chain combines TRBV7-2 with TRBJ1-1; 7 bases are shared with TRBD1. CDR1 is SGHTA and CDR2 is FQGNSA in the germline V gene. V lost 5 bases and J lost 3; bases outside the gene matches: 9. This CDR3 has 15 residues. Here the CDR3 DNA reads TGTGCCAGCAGCCCACGGTCAGGGGGGCACACTGAAGCTTTCTTT. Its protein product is CASSPRSGGHTEAFF.

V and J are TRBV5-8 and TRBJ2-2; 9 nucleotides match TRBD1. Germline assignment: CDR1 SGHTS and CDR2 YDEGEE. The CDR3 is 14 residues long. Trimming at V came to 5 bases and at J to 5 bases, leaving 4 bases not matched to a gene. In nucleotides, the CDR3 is TGTGCCAGCAGTCGGGACAGGGAGACCGGGGAGCTGTTTTTT. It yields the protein CASSRDRETGELFF.

The CDR3 region has the DNA TGCAGCGTCCCCGAGGGTTTTGGGGCCAACGTCCTGACTTTC. Protein sequence: CSVPEGFGANVLTF. The rearrangement joins TRBV29-1 to TRBJ2-6; a weak D match, TRBD2 (5 bases). From germline, CDR1 is SQVTM and CDR2 ANQGSEA. Trimming stripped 6 bases from V and 3 bases from J, with 12 bases between. The length of the CDR3 is 14 residues.

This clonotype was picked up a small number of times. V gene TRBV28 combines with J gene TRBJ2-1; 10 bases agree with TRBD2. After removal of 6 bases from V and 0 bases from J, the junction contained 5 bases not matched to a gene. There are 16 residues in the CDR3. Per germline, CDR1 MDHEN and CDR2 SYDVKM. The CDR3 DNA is TGTGCCAGCAGGAGTAGCGGGGGGTCCTCCTACAATGAGCAGTTCTTC. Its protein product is CASRSSGGSSYNEQFF.

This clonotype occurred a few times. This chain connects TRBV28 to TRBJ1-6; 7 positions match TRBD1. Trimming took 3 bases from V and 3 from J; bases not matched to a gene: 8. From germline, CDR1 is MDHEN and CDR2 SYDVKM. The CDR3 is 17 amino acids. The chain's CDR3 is CASSLPPQGDYNSPLHF. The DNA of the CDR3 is TGTGCCAGCAGTTTGCCCCCCCAGGGGGACTATAATTCACCCCTCCACTTT.

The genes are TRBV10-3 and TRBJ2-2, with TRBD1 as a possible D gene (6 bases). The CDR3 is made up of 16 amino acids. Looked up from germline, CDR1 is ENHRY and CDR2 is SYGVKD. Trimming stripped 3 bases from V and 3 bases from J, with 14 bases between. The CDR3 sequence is CAISDYRTDDTGELFF. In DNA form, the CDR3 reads TGTGCCATCAGTGATTACCGGACAGACGACACCGGGGAGCTGTTTTTT.

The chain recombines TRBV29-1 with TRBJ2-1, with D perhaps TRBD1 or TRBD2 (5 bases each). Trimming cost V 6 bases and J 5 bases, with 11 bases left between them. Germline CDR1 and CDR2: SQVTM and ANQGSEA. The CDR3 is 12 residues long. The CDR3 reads CSVTGTDNEQFF. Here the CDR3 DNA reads TGCAGCGTCACCGGGACGGACAATGAGCAGTTCTTC.

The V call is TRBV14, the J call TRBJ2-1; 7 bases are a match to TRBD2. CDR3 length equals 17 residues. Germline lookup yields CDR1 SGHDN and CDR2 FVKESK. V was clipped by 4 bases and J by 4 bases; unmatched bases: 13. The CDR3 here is CASSLYRVLANYNEQFF. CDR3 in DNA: TGTGCCAGCAGCCTATACCGAGTACTAGCGAATTACAATGAGCAGTTCTTC.

The CDR3 protein is CSVDRNTEAFF. CDR3 nucleotides: TGCAGCGTAGACCGGAACACTGAAGCTTTCTTT. This chain joins TRBV29-1 and TRBJ1-1, with unresolved D. Trimming took off 6 bases at V and 1 base at J, with 6 bases between the two ends. From germline, CDR1 is SQVTM and CDR2 ANQGSEA. The CDR3 loop spans 11 amino acids.

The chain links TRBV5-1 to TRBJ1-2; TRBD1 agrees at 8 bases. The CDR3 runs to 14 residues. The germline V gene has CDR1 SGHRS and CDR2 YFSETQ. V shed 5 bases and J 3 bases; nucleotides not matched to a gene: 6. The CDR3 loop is CASRKTGVDYGYTF. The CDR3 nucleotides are TGCGCCAGCAGAAAGACAGGGGTCGACTATGGCTACACCTTC.

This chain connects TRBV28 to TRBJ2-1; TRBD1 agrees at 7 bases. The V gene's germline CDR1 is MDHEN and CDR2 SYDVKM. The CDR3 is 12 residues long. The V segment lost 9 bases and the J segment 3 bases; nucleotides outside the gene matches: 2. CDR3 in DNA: TGTGCCAGTTGGGACAGCTACAATGAGCAGTTCTTC. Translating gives CASWDSYNEQFF. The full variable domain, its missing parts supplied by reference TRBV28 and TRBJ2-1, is DVKVTQSSRYLVKRTGEKVFLECVQDMDHENMFWYRQDPGLGLRLIYFSYDVKMKEKGDIPEGYSVSREKKERFSLILESASTNQTSMYLCASWDSYNEQFFGPGTRLTVL.

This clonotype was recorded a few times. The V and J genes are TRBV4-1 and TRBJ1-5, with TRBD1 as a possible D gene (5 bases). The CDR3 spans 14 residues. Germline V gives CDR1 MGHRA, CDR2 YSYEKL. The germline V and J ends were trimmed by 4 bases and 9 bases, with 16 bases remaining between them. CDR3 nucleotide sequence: TGCGCCAGCAGCCCCATCCAGGGCGTCGGGCCCCAGCATTTT. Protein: CASSPIQGVGPQHF.

In nucleotides, the CDR3 is TGTGCCAGCAGATCCGTGCGCAATGAGCAGTTCTTC. Translating it yields CASRSVRNEQFF. The V gene is TRBV28, the J gene TRBJ2-1; no definite D call. Germline-derived CDR1 and CDR2 are MDHEN and SYDVKM. This CDR3 is built from 12 residues. Trimming removed 6 bases from V and 6 bases from J, with 9 bases in between. Based on the CDR3 plus reference TRBV28 and TRBJ2-1, the full variable domain is DVKVTQSSRYLVKRTGEKVFLECVQDMDHENMFWYRQDPGLGLRLIYFSYDVKMKEKGDIPEGYSVSREKKERFSLILESASTNQTSMYLCASRSVRNEQFFGPGTRLTVL.

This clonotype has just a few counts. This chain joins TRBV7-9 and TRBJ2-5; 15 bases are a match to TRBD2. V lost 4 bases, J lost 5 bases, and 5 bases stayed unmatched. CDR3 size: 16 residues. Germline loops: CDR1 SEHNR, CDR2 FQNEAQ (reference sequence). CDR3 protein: CASSSTGTSGRETQYF. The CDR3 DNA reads TGTGCCAGCAGCTCCACCGGGACTAGCGGGAGGGAGACCCAGTACTTC.

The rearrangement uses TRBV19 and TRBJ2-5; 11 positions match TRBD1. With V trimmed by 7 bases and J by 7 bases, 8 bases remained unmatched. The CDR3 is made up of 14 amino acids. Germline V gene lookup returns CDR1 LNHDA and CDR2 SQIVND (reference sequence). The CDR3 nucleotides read TGTGCCAGTAAAGGGACAGGGGGTATAGGGACCCAGTACTTC. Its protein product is CASKGTGGIGTQYF.

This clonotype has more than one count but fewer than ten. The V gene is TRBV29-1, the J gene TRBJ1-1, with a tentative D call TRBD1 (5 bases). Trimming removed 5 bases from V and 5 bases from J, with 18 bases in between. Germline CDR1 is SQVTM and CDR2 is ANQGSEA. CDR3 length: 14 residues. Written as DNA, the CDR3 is TGCAGCGTTTATGGGGTCAGGGAGGGAACTGAAGCTTTCTTT. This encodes CSVYGVREGTEAFF. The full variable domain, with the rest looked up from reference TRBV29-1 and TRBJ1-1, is SAVISQKPSRDICQRGTSLTIQCQVDSQVTMMFWYRQQPGQSLTLIATANQGSEATYESGFVIDKFPISRPNLTFSTLTVSNMSPEDSSIYLCSVYGVREGTEAFFGQGTRLTVV.